This record concerns one T cell receptor beta chain sequence. Its antigen is still unknown. Profiling relied on immunoSEQ multiplex PCR, and the TCRdb table lists in-frame clones only, not all of them. The table has about 59,000 clones, approximately 91% seen once. The CDR3 is 14 residues long. The V gene lost 6 bases and the J gene lost 0 bases, with 13 bases spanning the gap. Germline V CDR1 and CDR2: SQVTM, ANQGSEA. The sample belongs to a study of T cells in localized non-small cell lung cancer. General observations from the study: Clonality peaked in uninvolved adjacent lung rather than tumor. Median approximately 50 top-100 tumor clones were shared with paired adjacent lung. Because sequencing included only one region (of the tumor), heterogeneity remains possible. Patients showing higher blood T cell density tended to see longer overall survival.

This chain joins TRBV29-1 and TRBJ2-3; tentatively, D is TRBD1 or TRBD2 (5 bases each). The sequenced sample was peripheral blood, obtained before any cancer treatment. The sequence came from a man between 40 and 70 years old with stage I lung adenocarcinoma. DNA for the CDR3: TGCAGCGTCGAGGGGTCCGGCAGCACAGATACGCAGTATTTT. This translates into CSVEGSGSTDTQYF.